A single sample gave rise to the 30 T cell receptor beta chains below, sequenced in a study of blood T cell repertoires in COVID-19. Clones were read by immunoSEQ multiplex PCR, and TCRdb kept only the in-frame ones, dropping some. This sample carries over 350,000 clones, around 89% of them seen once, and the ten largest clones take approximately 0.96%. The sequencing input was PBMCs or T cells enriched from blood (not recorded which). The receptors were sampled from a woman younger than 45 with acute COVID-19.

This chain uses TRBV7-3 with TRBJ2-1; perhaps TRBD1 as D (5 bases). Germline CDR1 and CDR2: SGHTA and FQGTGA. V was trimmed by 5 bases and J by 3 bases, leaving 17 bases between them. The CDR3 length is 16 residues. Here the CDR3 reads CASSLVGAPGYNEQFF. DNA of the CDR3: TGTGCCAGCAGCCTCGTAGGGGCCCCCGGCTACAATGAGCAGTTCTTC.

The chain links TRBV2 to TRBJ1-1, with D perhaps matching TRBD1 (5 bases). V shed 10 bases and J shed 2 bases, with 17 bases lying between them. The germline CDR1 and CDR2 sequences are SNHLY and FYNNEI. The CDR3 runs to 14 residues. The CDR3 DNA sequence: TGTGCCACCAGCCCACTCGACAGTAACACTGAAGCTTTCTTT. It translates to CATSPLDSNTEAFF.

V and J are TRBV11-2 and TRBJ1-1; tentative D call: TRBD1 (6 bases). This CDR3 contains 14 residues. V was cut by 4 bases and J by 6 bases, with 15 bases left in between. CDR1 SGHAT and CDR2 FQNNGV come from the germline V gene. CDR3 nucleotide sequence: TGTGCCAGCAGCTCACACGGGGGGCAGGCTGAAGCTTTCTTT. This encodes CASSSHGGQAEAFF. The whole variable domain, filled in from reference TRBV11-2 and TRBJ1-1, reads EAGVAQSPRYKIIEKRQSVAFWCNPISGHATLYWYQQILGQGPKLLIQFQNNGVVDDSQLPKDRFSAERLKGVDSTLKIQPAKLEDSAVYLCASSSHGGQAEAFFGQGTRLTVV.

This sequence joins TRBV7-9 and TRBJ1-5, with a possible D match to TRBD1 (5 bases). The germline CDR1 and CDR2 sequences are SEHNR and FQNEAQ (reference sequence). The V and J ends lost 3 bases and 1 base respectively, with 7 bases between them. The CDR3 is 14 amino acids. This chain's CDR3 is CASSFGQSNQPQHF. CDR3 nucleotide sequence: TGTGCCAGCAGCTTCGGACAAAGCAATCAGCCCCAGCATTTT.

This chain links TRBV5-1 with TRBJ2-1; 10 bases are a match to TRBD1. V shed 4 bases, J shed 7 bases, and the junction held 8 bases outside the gene matches. Germline V gene lookup returns CDR1 SGHRS and CDR2 YFSETQ. The CDR3 totals 15 residues. For the CDR3, the DNA is TGCGCCAGCAGCAGACCGGGACAGGGGCAAAATGAGCAGTTCTTC. As protein: CASSRPGQGQNEQFF.

This clone occurred once. The rearrangement joins TRBV7-6 to TRBJ1-6; no clear D gene. Germline loops: CDR1 SGHVS, CDR2 FNYEAQ. The V end lost 5 bases, the J end lost 3 bases, and 20 bases lay between the germline ends. CDR3 length: 18 residues. CDR3 sequence reads: CASSQSTPPPYYNSPLHF. CDR3 bases: TGTGCCAGCAGCCAATCGACACCGCCCCCATACTATAATTCACCCCTCCACTTT. The variable domain in full, with the rest retrieved from reference TRBV7-6 and TRBJ1-6, is GAGVSQSPRYKVTKRGQDVALRCDPISGHVSLYWYRQALGQGPEFLTYFNYEAQQDKSGLPNDRFSAERPEGSISTLTIQRTEQRDSAMYRCASSQSTPPPYYNSPLHFGNGTRLTVT.

This chain joins TRBV29-1 and TRBJ2-1; D is possibly TRBD2 (6 bases). Germline-derived CDR1 and CDR2 are SQVTM and ANQGSEA. The length of the CDR3 is 12 residues. V lost 7 bases to trimming and J lost 3 bases, with 10 bases between them. CDR3 sequence reads: CSGNSGYNEQFF. DNA of the CDR3: TGCAGCGGAAATAGCGGCTACAATGAGCAGTTCTTC.

This chain links TRBV14 with TRBJ1-6, with unresolved D. Trimming pared 0 bases from V and 0 bases from J, leaving 9 bases between. Germline CDR1 SGHDN, CDR2 FVKESK. The CDR3 is made up of 17 amino acids. Here the CDR3 DNA reads TGTGCCAGCAGCCAAGAATTGCTGAGCTCCTATAATTCACCCCTCCACTTT. Translation: CASSQELLSSYNSPLHF. The variable domain in full, with the rest retrieved from reference TRBV14 and TRBJ1-6, is EAGVTQFPSHSVIEKGQTVTLRCDPISGHDNLYWYRRVMGKEIKFLLHFVKESKQDESGMPNNRFLAERTGGTYSTLKVQPAELEDSGVYFCASSQELLSSYNSPLHFGNGTRLTVT.

The V gene is TRBV6-5, the J gene TRBJ1-6; D is possibly TRBD1 (6 bases). This CDR3 is built from 14 residues. Trimming cost V 0 bases and J 15 bases, with 15 bases left between them. The germline CDR1 and CDR2 sequences are MNHEY and SVGAGI. The CDR3 spells CASSYSGGGSDLHF. In DNA, the CDR3 is TGTGCCAGCAGTTACTCGGGTGGGGGCTCGGACCTCCACTTT.

This sequence joins TRBV10-1 and TRBJ1-1; TRBD1 matches at 7 bases. The germline V gene has CDR1 WNHNN and CDR2 SYGVQD (reference sequence). This CDR3 has 15 residues. V dropped 3 bases and J dropped 1; count of bases not matched to a gene: 5. The CDR3 DNA reads TGCGCCAGCAGTGATCCACAGGGGTCGAACACTGAAGCTTTCTTT. Amino acid sequence: CASSDPQGSNTEAFF.

The J gene is TRBJ1-2, the V gene TRBV24-1, with D possibly TRBD1 on 6 matching bases. Between the trimmed V and J ends, which lost 3 bases and 4 bases, there was a span of 8 bases. The CDR3 runs to 13 residues. Per the germline V gene, CDR1 is KGHDR and CDR2 is SFDVKD. The CDR3 nucleotides are TGTGCCACCAGTGATCAGGGGATCTATGGCTACACCTTC. This encodes CATSDQGIYGYTF.

The sample holds a few counts of this clone. This sequence joins TRBV5-8 and TRBJ1-5; TRBD1 might be the D (5 bases). There are 14 residues in the CDR3. The V gene's germline CDR1 is SGHTS and CDR2 YDEGEE. Between the trimmed V and J ends, which lost 2 bases and 6 bases, there was a span of 12 bases. The CDR3 DNA follows: TGTGCCAGCAGCTTCGGCAGGGTGGGTCAGCCCCAGCATTTT. It codes for CASSFGRVGQPQHF.

V is TRBV27 and J is TRBJ2-1; maybe TRBD2 (5 bases). Trimming shortened V by 2 bases and J by 4 bases, and 9 bases separated the two germline ends. Germline V lookup: CDR1 MNHEY, CDR2 SMNVEV (reference sequence). The CDR3 length is 14 residues. CDR3 nucleotides: TGTGCCAGCAGTTTAAGCGGCTCATACAATGAGCAGTTCTTC. This sequence encodes CASSLSGSYNEQFF.

The V and J genes are TRBV5-1 and TRBJ1-1; D perhaps matches TRBD1 (6 bases). The CDR3 contains 14 residues. Between the trimmed V and J ends, which lost 0 bases and 6 bases, there was a span of 12 bases. Per germline, CDR1 SGHRS and CDR2 YFSETQ. The CDR3 bases are TGCGCCAGCAGCTTGGAGAACAGGGCCGCTGAAGCTTTCTTT. Its protein is CASSLENRAAEAFF.

The CDR3 here is CASIQRESFNSPLHF. CDR3 coding DNA: TGTGCCAGCATCCAGAGGGAGAGCTTTAATTCACCCCTCCACTTT. The gene calls are TRBV6-5 and TRBJ1-6, with D hard to call. V lost 7 bases and J lost 6, with 16 bases in between. The CDR3 has 15 residues. Germline-derived CDR1 and CDR2 are MNHEY and SVGAGI.

V usage is TRBV6-6 and J usage is TRBJ1-6; 9 bases fit TRBD1. The CDR3 is 14 amino acids. J gave up 8 bases and V 5 bases, and 4 bases lay outside the gene matches. Germline CDR1 reads MNHNY; CDR2 reads SVGAGI (reference sequence). The CDR3 sequence is CASSPRDRDSPLHF. Written as DNA, the CDR3 is TGTGCCAGCAGTCCCCGGGACAGGGATTCACCCCTCCACTTT.

The CDR3 bases are TGTGCCACCAGGACTAGCGGGGTGGTCCTGACTTTC. This sequence encodes CATRTSGVVLTF. The rearrangement links TRBV6-5 to TRBJ2-6, with 12 bases aligning to TRBD2. The V and J ends lost 10 bases and 13 bases, in that order; junction bases with no gene match: 5. This CDR3 contains 12 residues. CDR1 is MNHEY and CDR2 is SVGAGI in the germline V gene.

The chain links TRBV6-4 to TRBJ2-7; 8 positions match TRBD1. This CDR3 region has 14 residues. Germline V gene data show CDR1 as MRHNA and CDR2 as SNTAGT. V was pared by 4 bases and J by 4 bases, with 6 bases of the junction left unmatched. CDR3 sequence (DNA): TGTGCCAGCAGTGTCGGGACAGGTGATTACGAGCAGTACTTC. It is translated as CASSVGTGDYEQYF.

This clone was recorded a few times. V gene TRBV10-2 combines with J gene TRBJ1-6; 12 positions agree with TRBD1. V lost 6 bases to trimming and J lost 10 bases; unmatched junction nucleotides: 13. CDR1 and CDR2 (germline): WSHSY, SAAADI. This CDR3 is 17 amino acids long. The CDR3 nucleotides read TGCGCCAGCAGAGAAGCAATAGGGACAGGGGGCTTGTCACCCCTCCACTTT. This translates into CASREAIGTGGLSPLHF.

The chain is built from TRBV12-3 or TRBV12-4 and TRBJ1-5; no firm D call. This CDR3 has 13 residues. V was pared by 6 bases and J by 3 bases, with 9 bases between. CDR3 sequence (DNA): TGTGCCAGCAGCACGGGTCACAATCAGCCCCAGCATTTT. Protein product: CASSTGHNQPQHF.

The rearrangement joins TRBV5-1 to TRBJ1-1; D may be TRBD1 (5 bases). The V end was cut by 4 bases, the J end by 2 bases, with 9 bases between. The CDR3 totals 13 residues. Germline CDR1 reads SGHRS; CDR2 reads YFSETQ. Here the CDR3 reads CASSLTDNTEAFF. In DNA form, the CDR3 reads TGCGCCAGCAGCCTGACAGATAACACTGAAGCTTTCTTT.

The V call is TRBV12-5, the J call TRBJ1-2; D gene unclear. CDR1 is LGHNT and CDR2 is FRNRAP in the germline V gene. This CDR3 is built from 15 residues. Trimming took 5 bases from V and 8 from J, leaving 21 bases between them. As DNA, the CDR3 is TGTGCTAGTGGTCCCCCCAGGCAGAAGTTGAGAGGCTACACCTTC. As protein: CASGPPRQKLRGYTF.

This chain links TRBV5-1 with TRBJ2-2; 7 nucleotides align to TRBD1. V trimming: 3 bases; J trimming: 2 bases; junction bases outside the gene matches: 13. Germline CDR1 is SGHRS and CDR2 is YFSETQ. The CDR3 is 18 residues long. The DNA for the CDR3 is TGCGCCAGCAGCTCACATGACAGGGTCGGGTATAACACCGGGGAGCTGTTTTTT. It yields the protein CASSSHDRVGYNTGELFF.

The chain employs TRBV3-1 (or the pseudogene TRBV3-2) and TRBJ1-3; TRBD1 matches at 7 bases. Trimming cost V 2 bases and J 4 bases; bases outside gene matches: 2. The CDR3 has 14 residues. Germline CDR1 LGHDT, CDR2 YNNKEL (reference sequence). CDR3 loop: CASSQKGAGNTIYF. As DNA, the CDR3 is TGTGCCAGCAGCCAAAAGGGGGCCGGAAACACCATATATTTT.

This rearrangement joins TRBV7-8 to TRBJ1-6, with 7 positions matching TRBD1. CDR1 is SGHVS, CDR2 FQNEAQ, per germline. This CDR3 region has 15 residues. V shed 0 bases, J shed 7 bases, and the junction held 3 bases outside the gene matches. CDR3 coding DNA: TGTGCCAGCAGCTTAGCCCAGGGGGGCAATTCACCCCTCCACTTT. The encoded protein is CASSLAQGGNSPLHF.

The chain is built from TRBV6-2 or TRBV6-3 and TRBJ2-7; 8 nucleotides agree with TRBD2. This CDR3 has 14 residues. Germline lookup yields CDR1 MNHEY and CDR2 SVGEGT. With 6 bases clipped from V and 1 base from J, the junction kept 5 bases outside the gene matches. The CDR3 spells CASSTGGNSYEQYF. Written as DNA, the CDR3 is TGTGCCAGCAGCACGGGGGGGAATTCCTACGAGCAGTACTTC.

The chain links TRBV5-1 to TRBJ2-7; a possible D gene is TRBD2 (5 bases). The CDR3 length is 15 residues. Germline V gene lookup returns CDR1 SGHRS and CDR2 YFSETQ. V was pared by 0 bases and J by 2 bases, with 12 bases between. The CDR3 region is CASSLARAGPYEQYF. The DNA for the CDR3 is TGCGCCAGCAGCTTGGCTCGGGCGGGTCCCTACGAGCAGTACTTC.

The chain joins TRBV19 to TRBJ1-1; no clear D gene. In germline, CDR1 is LNHDA, CDR2 SQIVND (reference sequence). The CDR3 loop spans 14 amino acids. The V end was cut by 1 base, the J end by 0 bases, with 6 bases between. CDR3 residues: CASSIGQLNTEAFF. The DNA of the CDR3 is TGTGCCAGTAGTATAGGGCAGTTGAACACTGAAGCTTTCTTT.

The chain employs TRBV5-1 and TRBJ2-5, with 10 bases fitting TRBD2. CDR1 and CDR2 (germline): SGHRS, YFSETQ. The trim removed 2 bases at V and 0 bases at J, leaving 4 bases unmatched. There are 16 residues in the CDR3. In nucleotides, the CDR3 is TGCGCCAGCAGCTTCTCCCTAGCGGGGGACCAAGAGACCCAGTACTTC. The encoded protein is CASSFSLAGDQETQYF.

The chain recombines TRBV6-5 with TRBJ1-1; 7 bases fit TRBD1. Germline V gene sequence: CDR1 MNHEY, CDR2 SVGAGI. V lost 2 bases to trimming and J lost 4 bases; unmatched junction nucleotides: 7. The CDR3 has 15 residues. CDR3 nucleotide sequence: TGTGCCAGCAGTTACCGATTACAGGGGTTCACTGAAGCTTTCTTT. It encodes CASSYRLQGFTEAFF.